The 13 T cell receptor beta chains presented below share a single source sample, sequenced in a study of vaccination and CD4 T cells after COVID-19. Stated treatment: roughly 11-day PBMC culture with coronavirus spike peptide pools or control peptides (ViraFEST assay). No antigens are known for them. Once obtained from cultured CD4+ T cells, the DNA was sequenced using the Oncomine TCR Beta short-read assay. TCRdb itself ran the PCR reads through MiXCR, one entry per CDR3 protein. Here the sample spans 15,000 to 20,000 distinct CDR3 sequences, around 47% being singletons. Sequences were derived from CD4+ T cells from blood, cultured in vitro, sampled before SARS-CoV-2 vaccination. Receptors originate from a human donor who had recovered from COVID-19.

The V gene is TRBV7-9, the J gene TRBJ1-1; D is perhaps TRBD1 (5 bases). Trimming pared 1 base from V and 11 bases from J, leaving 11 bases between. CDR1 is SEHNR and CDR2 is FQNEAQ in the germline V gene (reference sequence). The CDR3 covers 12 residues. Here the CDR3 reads CASSLDVGTAFF. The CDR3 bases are TGTGCCAGCAGCTTAGACGTGGGGACGGCTTTCTTT.

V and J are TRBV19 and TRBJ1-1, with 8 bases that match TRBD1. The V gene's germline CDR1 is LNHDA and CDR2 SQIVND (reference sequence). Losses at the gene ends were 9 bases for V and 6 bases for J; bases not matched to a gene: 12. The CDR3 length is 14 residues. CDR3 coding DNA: TGTGCCAGCACGAGACAGGGGCGAGTATCTGAAGCTTTCTTT. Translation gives CASTRQGRVSEAFF.

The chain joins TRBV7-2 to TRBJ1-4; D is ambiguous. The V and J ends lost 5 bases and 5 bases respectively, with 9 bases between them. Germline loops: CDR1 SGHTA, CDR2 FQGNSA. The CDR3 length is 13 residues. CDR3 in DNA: TGTGCCAGCAGCAGAAACCCGAATGAAAAACTGTTTTTT. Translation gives CASSRNPNEKLFF.

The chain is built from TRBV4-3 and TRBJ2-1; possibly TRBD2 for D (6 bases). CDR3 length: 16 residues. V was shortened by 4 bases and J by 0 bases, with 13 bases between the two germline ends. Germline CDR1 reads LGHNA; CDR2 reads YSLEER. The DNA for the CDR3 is TGCGCCAGCAGCCGCTATTGGGGGGTCTCCTACAATGAGCAGTTCTTC. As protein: CASSRYWGVSYNEQFF.

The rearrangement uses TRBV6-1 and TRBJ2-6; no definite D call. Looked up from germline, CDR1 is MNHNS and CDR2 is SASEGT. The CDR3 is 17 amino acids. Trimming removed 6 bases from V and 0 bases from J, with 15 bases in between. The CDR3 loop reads CASRKDSSLSGANVLTF. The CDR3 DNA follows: TGTGCCAGCAGGAAGGATTCCTCTCTCTCTGGGGCCAACGTCCTGACTTTC.

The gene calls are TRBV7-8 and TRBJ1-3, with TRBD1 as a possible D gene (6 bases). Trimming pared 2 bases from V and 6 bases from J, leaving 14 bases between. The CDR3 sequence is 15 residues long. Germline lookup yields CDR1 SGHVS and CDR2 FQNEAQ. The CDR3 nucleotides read TGTGCCAGCAGCTTATTGGCAGGGGCGGTAAACACCATATATTTT. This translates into CASSLLAGAVNTIYF.

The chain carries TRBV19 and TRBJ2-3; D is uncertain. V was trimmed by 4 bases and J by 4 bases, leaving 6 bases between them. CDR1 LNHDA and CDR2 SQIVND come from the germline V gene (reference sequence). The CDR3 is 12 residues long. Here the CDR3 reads CASSRQPDTQYF. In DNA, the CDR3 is TGTGCCAGTAGTAGACAACCAGATACGCAGTATTTT. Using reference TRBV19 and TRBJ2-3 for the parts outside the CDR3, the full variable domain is DGGITQSPKYLFRKEGQNVTLSCEQNLNHDAMYWYRQDPGQGLRLIYYSQIVNDFQKGDIAEGYSVSREKKESFPLTVTSAQKNPTAFYLCASSRQPDTQYFGPGTRLTVL.

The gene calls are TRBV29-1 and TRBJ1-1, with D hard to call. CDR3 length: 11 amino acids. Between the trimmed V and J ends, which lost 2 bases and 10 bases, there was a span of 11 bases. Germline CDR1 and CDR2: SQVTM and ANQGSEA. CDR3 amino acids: CSVEMTNAAFF. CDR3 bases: TGCAGCGTTGAAATGACTAACGCAGCTTTCTTT.

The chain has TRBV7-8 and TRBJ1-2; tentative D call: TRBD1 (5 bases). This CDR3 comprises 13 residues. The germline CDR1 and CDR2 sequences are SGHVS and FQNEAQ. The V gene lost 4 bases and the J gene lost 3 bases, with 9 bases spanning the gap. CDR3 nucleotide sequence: TGTGCCAGCAGCTCGGGACTGTACTATGGCTACACCTTC. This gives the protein CASSSGLYYGYTF. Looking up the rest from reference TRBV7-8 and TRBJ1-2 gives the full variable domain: GAGVSQSPRYKVAKRGQDVALRCDPISGHVSLFWYQQALGQGPEFLTYFQNEAQLDKSGLPSDRFFAERPEGSVSTLKIQRTQQEDSAVYLCASSSGLYYGYTFGSGTRLTVV.

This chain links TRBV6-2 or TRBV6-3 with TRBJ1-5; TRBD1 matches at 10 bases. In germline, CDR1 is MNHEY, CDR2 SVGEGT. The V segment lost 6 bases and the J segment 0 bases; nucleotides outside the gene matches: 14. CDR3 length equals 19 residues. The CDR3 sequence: CASSYKTDRGPYSNQPQHF. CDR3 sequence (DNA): TGTGCCAGCAGCTACAAAACCGACAGGGGGCCTTATAGCAATCAGCCCCAGCATTTT.

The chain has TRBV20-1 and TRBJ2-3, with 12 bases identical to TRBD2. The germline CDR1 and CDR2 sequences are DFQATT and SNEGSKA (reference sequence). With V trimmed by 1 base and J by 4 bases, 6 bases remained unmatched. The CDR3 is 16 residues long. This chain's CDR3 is CSARVASGGVADTQYF. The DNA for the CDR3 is TGCAGTGCTAGAGTGGCTAGCGGGGGGGTTGCAGATACGCAGTATTTT.

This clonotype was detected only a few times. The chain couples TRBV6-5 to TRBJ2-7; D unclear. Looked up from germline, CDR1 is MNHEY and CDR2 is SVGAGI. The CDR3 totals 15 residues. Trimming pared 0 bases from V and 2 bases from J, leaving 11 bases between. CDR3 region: CASSYSPARAYEQYF. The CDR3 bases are TGTGCCAGCAGTTACTCGCCGGCTAGGGCCTACGAGCAGTACTTC.

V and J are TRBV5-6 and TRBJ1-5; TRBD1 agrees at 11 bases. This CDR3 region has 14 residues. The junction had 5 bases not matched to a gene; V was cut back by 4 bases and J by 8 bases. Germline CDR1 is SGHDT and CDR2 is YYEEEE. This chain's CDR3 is CASSRTGGEEPQHF. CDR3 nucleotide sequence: TGTGCCAGCAGCCGGACAGGGGGCGAGGAGCCCCAGCATTTT.